This T cell receptor (beta chain) was identified during a study of metastatic and nonmetastatic thyroid tumors. Overall study findings and caveats: For both blood and tumor, malignant thyroid tumors reportedly showed significantly higher TCR beta diversity than benign nodules did.

V dropped 8 bases and J dropped 5 bases, with 19 bases sitting between them. Germline V gene sequence: CDR1 MDHEN, CDR2 SYDVKM. CDR3 length: 14 residues. This clone was seen at least ten times. Its antigen remains unknown. TCRdb re-called the PCR reads through MiXCR. The sample has tens of thousands of clones, roughly a sixth seen once. No patient received treatment before thyroid surgery. The sequenced material came from blood. The origin of this receptor is a female donor with papillary thyroid cancer or a benign thyroid nodule (not recorded which). Some clones in this sample may be carry-over from other donors' samples. V is TRBV28 and J is TRBJ2-7, with D possibly TRBD1 on 6 matching bases. The CDR3 here is CASWGNPGANEQYF. Here the CDR3 DNA reads TGTGCCAGCTGGGGAAATCCAGGGGCGAACGAGCAGTACTTC.